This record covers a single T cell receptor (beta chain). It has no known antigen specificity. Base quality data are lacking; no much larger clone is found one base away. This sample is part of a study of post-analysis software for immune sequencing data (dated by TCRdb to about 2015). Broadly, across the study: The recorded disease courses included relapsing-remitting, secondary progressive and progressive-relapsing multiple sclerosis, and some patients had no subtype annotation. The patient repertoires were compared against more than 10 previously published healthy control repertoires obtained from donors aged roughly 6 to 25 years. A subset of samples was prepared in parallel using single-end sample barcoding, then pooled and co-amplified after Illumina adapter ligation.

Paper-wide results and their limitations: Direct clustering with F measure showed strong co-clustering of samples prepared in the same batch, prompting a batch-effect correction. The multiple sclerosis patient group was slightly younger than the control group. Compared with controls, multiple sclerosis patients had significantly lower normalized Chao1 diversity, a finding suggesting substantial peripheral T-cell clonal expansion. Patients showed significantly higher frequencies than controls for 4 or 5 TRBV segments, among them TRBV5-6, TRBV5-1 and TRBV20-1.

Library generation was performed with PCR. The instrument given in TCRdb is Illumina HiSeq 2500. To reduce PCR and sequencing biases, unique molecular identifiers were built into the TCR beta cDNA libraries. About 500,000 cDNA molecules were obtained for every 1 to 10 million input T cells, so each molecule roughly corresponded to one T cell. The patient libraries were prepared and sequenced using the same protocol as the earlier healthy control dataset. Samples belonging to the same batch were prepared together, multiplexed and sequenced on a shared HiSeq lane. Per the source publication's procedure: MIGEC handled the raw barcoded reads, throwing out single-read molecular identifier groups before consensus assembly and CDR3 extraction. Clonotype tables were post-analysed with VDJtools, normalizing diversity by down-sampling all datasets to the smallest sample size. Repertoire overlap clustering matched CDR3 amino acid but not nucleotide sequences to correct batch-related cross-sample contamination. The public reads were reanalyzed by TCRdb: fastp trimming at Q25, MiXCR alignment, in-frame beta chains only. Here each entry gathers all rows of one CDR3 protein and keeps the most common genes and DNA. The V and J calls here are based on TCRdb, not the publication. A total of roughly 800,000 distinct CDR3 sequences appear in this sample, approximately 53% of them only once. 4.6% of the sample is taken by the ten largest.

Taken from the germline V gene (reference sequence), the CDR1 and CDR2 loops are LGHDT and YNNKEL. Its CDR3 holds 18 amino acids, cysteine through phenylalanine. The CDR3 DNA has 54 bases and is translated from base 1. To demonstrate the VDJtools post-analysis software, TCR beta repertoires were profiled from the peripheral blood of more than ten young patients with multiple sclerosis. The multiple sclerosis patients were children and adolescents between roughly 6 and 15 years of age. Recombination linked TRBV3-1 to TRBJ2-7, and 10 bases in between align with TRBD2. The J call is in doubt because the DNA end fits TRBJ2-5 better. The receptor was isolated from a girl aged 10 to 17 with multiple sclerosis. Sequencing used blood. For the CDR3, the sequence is CASSHRELAGYPRETQYF. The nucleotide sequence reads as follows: TGTGCCAGCAGCCATCGGGAACTAGCGGGGTACCCAAGAGAGACCCAGTACTTC.